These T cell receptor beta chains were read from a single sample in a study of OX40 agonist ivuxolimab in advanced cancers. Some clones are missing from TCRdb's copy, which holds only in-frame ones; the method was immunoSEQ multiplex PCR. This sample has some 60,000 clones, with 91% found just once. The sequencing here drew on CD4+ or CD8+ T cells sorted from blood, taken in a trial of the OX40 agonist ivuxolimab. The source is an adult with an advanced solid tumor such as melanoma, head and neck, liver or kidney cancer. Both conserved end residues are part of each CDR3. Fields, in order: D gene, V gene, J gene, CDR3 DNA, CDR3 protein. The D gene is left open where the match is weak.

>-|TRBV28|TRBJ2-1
TGTGCCAGCAGTAGCCACGCCCCAAATGAGCAGTTCTTC
CASSSHAPNEQFF
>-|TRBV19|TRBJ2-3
TGTGCCAGTAAGGAGGGGAAAACAGATACGCAGTATTTT
CASKEGKTDTQYF
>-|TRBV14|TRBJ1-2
TGTGCCAGCAGCCAACCAGGGAATGGCTACACCTTC
CASSQPGNGYTF
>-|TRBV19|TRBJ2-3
TGTGCCAGTAGGGCGAACAGGGCAGTGGGTACGCAGTATTTT
CASRANRAVGTQYF
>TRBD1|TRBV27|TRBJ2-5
TGTGCCAGCAGTACCCGGACAGGGGGCTTGGAGACCCAGTACTTC
CASSTRTGGLETQYF
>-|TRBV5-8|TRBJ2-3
TGTGCCAGCAGCCCCTCGTTTACGGCTACGCAGTATTTT
CASSPSFTATQYF
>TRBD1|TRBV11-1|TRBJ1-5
TGTGCCAGCAGCTTAGGGACAGGAATTAATCAGCCCCAGCATTTT
CASSLGTGINQPQHF
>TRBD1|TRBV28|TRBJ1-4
TGTGCTGGGAACAGGGGGACTAATGAAAAACTGTTTTTT
CAGNRGTNEKLFF
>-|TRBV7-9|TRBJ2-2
TGTGCCAGCAGCTTAGGCCTAGCAGCGAACACCGGGGAGCTGTTTTTT
CASSLGLAANTGELFF
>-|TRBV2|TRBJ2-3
TGTGCCAGCAGGGCCACCGGGACCAAGGGTTCAGATACGCAGTATTTT
CASRATGTKGSDTQYF
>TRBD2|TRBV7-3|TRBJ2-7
TGTGCCAGCAGCTTAGAGCGGGAGGGCCCGTACGAGCAGTACTTC
CASSLEREGPYEQYF
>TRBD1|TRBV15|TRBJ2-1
TGTGCCACCAGCAGAGTTCCCGGACAGGGGCCCTACAATGAGCAGTTCTTC
CATSRVPGQGPYNEQFF
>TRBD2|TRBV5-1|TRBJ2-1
TGCGCCAGCAGCTTGCCGGGACTAGCGGGAGATGAGCAGTTCTTC
CASSLPGLAGDEQFF
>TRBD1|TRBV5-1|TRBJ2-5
TGCGCCAGCAGTCCGGGGGACAGGGGGCGCCAAGAGACCCAGTACTTC
CASSPGDRGRQETQYF
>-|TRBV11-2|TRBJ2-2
-
CASSPSGTTPGSCFF
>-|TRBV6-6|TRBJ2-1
TGTGCCAGTACGGAGGTCCCCAAATACAATGAGCAGTTCTTC
CASTEVPKYNEQFF
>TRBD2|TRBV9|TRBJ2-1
TGTGCCAGCAGCGAGAGCGGGAGAACCTACAATGAGCAGTTCTTC
CASSESGRTYNEQFF
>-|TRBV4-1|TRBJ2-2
TGCGCCAGCAGCCCCGGGGACACAATGAACACCGGGGAGCTGTTTTTT
CASSPGDTMNTGELFF
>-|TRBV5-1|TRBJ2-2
TGCGCCAGCCAGACCGGGGCGGCGGGAAGGAACACCGGGGAGCTGTTTTTT
CASQTGAAGRNTGELFF
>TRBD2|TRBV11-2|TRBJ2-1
TGTGCCAGCAGCTCCCAGGGTCTAGCGGGAATCTACCATGAGCAGTTCTTC
CASSSQGLAGIYHEQFF
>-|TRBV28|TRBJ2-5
TGTGCCAGCAGTTTTAGAAGACAAGAGACCCAGTACTTC
CASSFRRQETQYF
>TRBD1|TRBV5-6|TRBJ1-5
TGTGCCAGCAGCTTAAGACAGGGGGCGAGGAATCAGCCCCAGCATTTT
CASSLRQGARNQPQHF
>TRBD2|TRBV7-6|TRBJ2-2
TGTGCCAGCAGCTTAGGGCGGGAGATTACCGGGGAGCTGTTTTTT
CASSLGREITGELFF
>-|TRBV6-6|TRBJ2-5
TGTGCCAGCAGGCCCGGGACAACTGTACCGGGAGAGACCCAGTACTTC
CASRPGTTVPGETQYF
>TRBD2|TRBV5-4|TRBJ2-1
TGTGCCAGCAGCGCCACCAGCGGGACCTACAATGAGCAGTTCTTC
CASSATSGTYNEQFF
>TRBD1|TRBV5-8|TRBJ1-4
TGTGCCAGCAGCATGGGGGACAGGGGAATTGAAAAACTGTTTTTT
CASSMGDRGIEKLFF
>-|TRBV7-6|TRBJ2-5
TGTGCCAGCAGCTTAGCGTTCACTAGGGGGGGGACCCAGTACTTC
CASSLAFTRGGTQYF
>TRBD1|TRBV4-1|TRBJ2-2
TGCGCCAGCAGCTCCAAGGGACAGGGTCGAACCGGGGAGCTGTTTTTT
CASSSKGQGRTGELFF
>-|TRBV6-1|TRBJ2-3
TGTGCCAGCAGGAGGGGTAGTGGTGATACGCAGTATTTT
CASRRGSGDTQYF
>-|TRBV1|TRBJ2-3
TGCACCAGCAGCCCTAGGCGGGAGGGTGGGACAGATACGCAGTATTTT
CTSSPRREGGTDTQYF
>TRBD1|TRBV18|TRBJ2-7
TGTGCCAGCTCCCCGCGTGGGACAGGGAGTCGCGAGCAGTACTTC
CASSPRGTGSREQYF
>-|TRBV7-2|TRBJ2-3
TGTGCCAGCAGCTTAGTTAATAGGAAGAGCACAGATACGCAGTATTTT
CASSLVNRKSTDTQYF
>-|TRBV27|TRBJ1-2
TGTGCCAGCCGCGAAACTAACTATGGCTACACCTTC
CASRETNYGYTF
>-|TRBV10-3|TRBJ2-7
TGTGCCATCAGCCCGGGACTCTTCTACGAGCAGTACTTC
CAISPGLFYEQYF
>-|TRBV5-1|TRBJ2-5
TGCGCCAGCAGTCCGGGACGCCTCGGAGAGACCCAGTACTTC
CASSPGRLGETQYF
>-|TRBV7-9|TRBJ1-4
TGTGCCAGCAGCTTAGACAGGGTCGAAAAACTGTTTTTT
CASSLDRVEKLFF
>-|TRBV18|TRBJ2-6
TGTGCCAGCTCATCAATTACAAACTCTGGGGCCAACGTCCTGACTTTC
CASSSITNSGANVLTF
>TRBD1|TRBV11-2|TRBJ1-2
TGTGCCAGCAGCTACCGGACAGGTTTTTATGGCTACACCTTC
CASSYRTGFYGYTF
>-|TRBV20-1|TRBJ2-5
TGCAGTGCTAGTGCCCAGTACTTC
CSASAQYF
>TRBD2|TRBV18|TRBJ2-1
TGTGCCAGCTCACCACCGAGGACTAGCGTCTACAATGAGCAGTTCTTC
CASSPPRTSVYNEQFF
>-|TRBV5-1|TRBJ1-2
TGCGCCAGCAGCTCGGGTAACTATGGCTACACCTTC
CASSSGNYGYTF
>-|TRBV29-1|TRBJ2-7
TGCAGCGTTGAAGTCTTCTGGGGCTCCTGCGAGCAGTACTTC
CSVEVFWGSCEQYF
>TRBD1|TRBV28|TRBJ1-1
TGTGCCAGCAGTTTAGGGGTGGGCAGGGGGTCAACTGAAGCTTTCTTT
CASSLGVGRGSTEAFF
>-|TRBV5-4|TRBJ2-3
TGTGCCAGCAGCTTACAGGACACAGATACGCAGTATTTT
CASSLQDTDTQYF
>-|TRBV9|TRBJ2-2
TGTGCCAGCAGCGTAGGGGGCCCGACCGGGGAGCTGTTTTTT
CASSVGGPTGELFF
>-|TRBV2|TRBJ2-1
TGTGCCAGCACTTTTCAGCGCAATGAGCAGTTCTTC
CASTFQRNEQFF
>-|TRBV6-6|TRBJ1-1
TGTGCCAGCAGTAAAGTGAACACTGAAGCTTTCTTT
CASSKVNTEAFF
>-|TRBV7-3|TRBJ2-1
TGTGCCAGCAGCCTACTAGGCGGTTCCTACAATGAGCAGTTCTTC
CASSLLGGSYNEQFF
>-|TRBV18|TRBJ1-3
TGTGCCAGCTCAAGGGACTCTGGAAACACCATATATTTT
CASSRDSGNTIYF
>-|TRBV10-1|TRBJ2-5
TGCGCCAGCAGTGGGGTAGGCGAAGGGCAGCGGCAAGAGACCCAGTACTTC
CASSGVGEGQRQETQYF